These 2 T cell receptor beta chains were sequenced from one sample in a study of CD8+ T cells in alopecia areata. The authors extracted RNA and reverse transcribed it into cDNA as the sequencing template. Sequencing was performed with immunoSEQ multiplex PCR; in TCRdb, only in-frame clones are kept and a portion is missing. The profile shows over 150,000 clones, about 61% of them singletons. The sequencing input was CD8+ T cells sorted from blood. The receptors originated from a human donor in good health.

The chain links TRBV4-1 to TRBJ1-5, with unresolved D. The CDR3 is made up of 13 amino acids. Trimming stripped 3 bases from V and 6 bases from J, with 9 bases between. The germline CDR1 and CDR2 sequences are MGHRA and YSYEKL. The CDR3 protein is CASSQMDSQPQHF. CDR3 coding DNA: TGCGCCAGCAGCCAGATGGATAGTCAGCCCCAGCATTTT.

This clone was observed a single time. V gene TRBV4-1 combines with J gene TRBJ1-6, with D possibly TRBD1 on 5 matching bases. Trimming took 0 bases from V and 9 from J, leaving 15 bases between them. Looked up from germline, CDR1 is MGHRA and CDR2 is YSYEKL. There are 16 residues in the CDR3. The CDR3 DNA is TGCGCCAGCAGCCAAGACCCGGCAGAGCAGGGTTCACCCCTCCACTTT. As protein: CASSQDPAEQGSPLHF.